These 2 T cell receptor beta chains were all obtained from the same sample, sequenced in a study of blood T cell repertoires in COVID-19. Some clones are missing from TCRdb's copy, which holds only in-frame ones; the method was immunoSEQ multiplex PCR. The table records approximately 80,000 clones, about 87% of them present only once. The sample taken for sequencing was peripheral blood. Source of these receptors: a woman older than 75 with acute or convalescent COVID-19.

This clone has only a few counts. This sequence joins TRBV10-3 and TRBJ2-1; tentative D call: TRBD2 (6 bases). CDR3 length equals 14 residues. Trimming took off 0 bases at V and 8 bases at J, with 11 bases between the two ends. CDR1 and CDR2 from the germline V gene are ENHRY and SYGVKD. In DNA, the CDR3 is TGTGCCATCAGTGAGTCGAGATCGGGGGATGAGCAGTTCTTC. This translates into CAISESRSGDEQFF.

The J gene is TRBJ2-5, the V gene TRBV5-4; D might be TRBD1 (5 bases). V lost 0 bases, J lost 4 bases, and 10 bases lay in between. The germline gives CDR1 SGHNT, CDR2 YYREEE (reference sequence). This CDR3 is 14 amino acids long. CDR3 sequence (DNA): TGTGCCAGCAGCTTGGAGGGGTCCCGAGAGACCCAGTACTTC. Encoded protein: CASSLEGSRETQYF.